Detailed here is one T cell receptor (beta chain). Its target is unknown. The data belong to a study of T cell responses to AZD1222 COVID-19 vaccine. Study-level information: Analyses pooled second doses at about 4 or about 12 weeks.

Method: immunoSEQ multiplex PCR; TCRdb's copy keeps in-frame clones and lacks some. The table lists tens of thousands of clones, around 82% of them singletons. The CDR3 covers 15 residues. V shed 4 bases and J shed 8 bases, with 18 bases lying between them. Germline V gives CDR1 SGHRS, CDR2 YFSETQ. Study observations and caveats: Spike-specific TCR breadth and depth both grew after two AZD1222 doses.

This sequence was found in an adult in good health. The sample was peripheral blood, taken on day 0 of AZD1222 vaccination. The V gene is TRBV5-1, the J gene TRBJ1-4; D may be TRBD1 (6 bases). CDR3 nucleotides: TGCGCCAGCAGCCTTGGGGGCTCGAGGAGGGAAAAACTGTTTTTT. The encoded protein is CASSLGGSRREKLFF. Using reference TRBV5-1 and TRBJ1-4 for the parts outside the CDR3, the full variable domain is KAGVTQTPRYLIKTRGQQVTLSCSPISGHRSVSWYQQTPGQGLQFLFEYFSETQRNKGNFPGRFSGRQFSNSRSEMNVSTLELGDSALYLCASSLGGSRREKLFFGSGTQLSVL.